A selection of T cell receptor beta chains follows, all from one sample in a study of metastatic and nonmetastatic thyroid tumors. Through MiXCR, TCRdb re-clonotyped the PCR reads. Among around 28,000 clones listed, around 15% were seen once. The material sequenced was blood. Receptors originate from a female donor with papillary thyroid cancer or a benign thyroid nodule (not recorded which). Some clones in this sample may be carry-over from other donors' samples. Each CDR3 is given without its conserved first and last residue. D genes are given only for firm matches.

D: .
V: TRBV18
J: TRBJ2-2
CDR3: ASSPPTGWTGELF

D: TRBD1
V: TRBV28
J: TRBJ1-2
CDR3: ASSLRGPLRYGYT

D: .
V: TRBV24-1
J: TRBJ2-3
CDR3: ATSDLRLGAPDTQY

D: TRBD1
V: TRBV5-4
J: TRBJ2-2
CDR3: ASSWDRRTGELF

D: .
V: TRBV11-2
J: TRBJ2-5
CDR3: ASSLRQETQY

D: TRBD1
V: TRBV7-2
J: TRBJ2-2
CDR3: ASSNDRVVTGELF

D: .
V: TRBV7-2
J: TRBJ1-6
CDR3: ASSFRDKSNSPLH

D: .
V: TRBV11-3
J: TRBJ2-1
CDR3: ALRRSGVNNEQF

D: TRBD2
V: TRBV6-1
J: TRBJ2-1
CDR3: ASGLAGGGYNEQF

D: .
V: TRBV4-1
J: TRBJ1-5
CDR3: ASSQDLGANQPQH

D: .
V: TRBV28
J: TRBJ1-1
CDR3: ASRDGGRAF

D: TRBD1
V: TRBV25-1
J: TRBJ1-2
CDR3: ASSRQGVDGYT

D: .
V: TRBV20-1
J: TRBJ1-1
CDR3: SAPQMQGNTEAF

D: .
V: TRBV30
J: TRBJ1-4
CDR3: AWGGLSEKLF

D: TRBD1
V: TRBV7-6
J: TRBJ2-5
CDR3: ASSLVAGGLETQY

D: TRBD1
V: TRBV2
J: TRBJ1-1
CDR3: ASRMTGWGTEAF

D: TRBD2
V: TRBV20-1
J: TRBJ2-7
CDR3: SARDDSGTYEQY

D: TRBD2
V: TRBV20-1
J: TRBJ2-1
CDR3: SARPLTGTSGYNEQF

D: .
V: TRBV20-1
J: TRBJ2-5
CDR3: STPNQGLGETQY

D: .
V: TRBV7-9
J: TRBJ2-3
CDR3: ASIFGANTDTQY

D: TRBD1
V: TRBV24-1
J: TRBJ1-1
CDR3: ATSDGTGARNTEAF

D: .
V: TRBV5-1
J: TRBJ2-7
CDR3: ASSLNSYEQY

D: TRBD1
V: TRBV20-1
J: TRBJ1-1
CDR3: SARGDRVTEAF

D: .
V: TRBV11-2
J: TRBJ2-1
CDR3: ASSGSNNEQF

D: TRBD2
V: TRBV2
J: TRBJ2-2
CDR3: ASRVSGGASGELF

D: .
V: TRBV29-1
J: TRBJ2-1
CDR3: SSRGGHRDEQF

D: .
V: TRBV12-3/TRBV12-4
J: TRBJ1-6
CDR3: ASSQLLQGSPLH

D: TRBD2
V: TRBV6-2/TRBV6-3
J: TRBJ2-7
CDR3: ASSPRGESYEQY

D: .
V: TRBV20-1
J: TRBJ1-5
CDR3: SARALTPHSNQPQH

D: .
V: TRBV10-3
J: TRBJ1-1
CDR3: AISGGVAEAF

D: .
V: TRBV5-1
J: TRBJ1-1
CDR3: ASSGDMNTEAF

D: .
V: TRBV18
J: TRBJ2-7
CDR3: ASSPPGAGEQY

D: .
V: TRBV6-2/TRBV6-3
J: TRBJ2-7
CDR3: ASSYGPRTYEQY

D: TRBD2
V: TRBV10-2
J: TRBJ2-3
CDR3: ASSESGSGTDTQY

D: .
V: TRBV7-7
J: TRBJ2-2
CDR3: ASSLDQTNTGELF

D: .
V: TRBV12-3/TRBV12-4
J: TRBJ1-6
CDR3: ASTRQGTDSPLH

D: .
V: TRBV6-2/TRBV6-3
J: TRBJ2-7
CDR3: ASRELGAYEQY

D: TRBD2
V: TRBV27
J: TRBJ2-1
CDR3: ASSVGTSGSYNEQF

D: .
V: TRBV7-6
J: TRBJ1-1
CDR3: ASSLGPGGGVNTEAF

D: .
V: TRBV7-2
J: TRBJ2-3
CDR3: ASDSGGREDTQY

D: TRBD2
V: TRBV6-1
J: TRBJ2-1
CDR3: ASSENGGEYNEQF

D: TRBD2
V: TRBV6-1
J: TRBJ2-2
CDR3: ASRGTSGRIGELF